A single sample gave rise to the 18 T cell receptor beta chains below, sequenced in a study of blood T cell repertoires in COVID-19. Method: immunoSEQ multiplex PCR; TCRdb's copy keeps in-frame clones and lacks some. The sample holds 100,000 to 150,000 clones, 81% seen once. The sample comprised peripheral blood. The source is a woman in her forties or fifties with acute or convalescent COVID-19.

A single count supports this clone. The chain employs TRBV30 and TRBJ1-1; 7 nucleotides agree with TRBD1. In germline, CDR1 is GTSNPN, CDR2 SVGIG (reference sequence). The ends lost 3 bases at V and 2 bases at J; junction bases unmatched: 6. CDR3 length: 14 amino acids. The CDR3 reads CAWSWTGANTEAFF. CDR3 in DNA: TGTGCCTGGAGCTGGACAGGAGCTAACACTGAAGCTTTCTTT. Supplemented by reference TRBV30 and TRBJ1-1, the full variable domain reads SQTIHQWPATLVQPVGSPLSLECTVEGTSNPNLYWYRQAAGRGLQLLFYSVGIGQISSEVPQNLSASRPQDRQFILSSKKLLLSDSGFYLCAWSWTGANTEAFFGQGTRLTVV.

This chain links TRBV3-1 (or the pseudogene TRBV3-2) with TRBJ2-6; 7 bases agree with TRBD2. The CDR3 length is 14 residues. Germline V CDR1 and CDR2: LGHDT, YNNKEL (reference sequence). Unmatched junction bases numbered 7, after V lost 4 bases and J lost 10 bases. DNA for the CDR3: TGTGCCAGCAGCCGGGGGGAGGGGTTAAACGTCCTGACTTTC. Residues: CASSRGEGLNVLTF.

V and J are TRBV28 and TRBJ2-3, with a possible D match to TRBD1 (6 bases). CDR1 and CDR2 from the germline V gene are MDHEN and SYDVKM. Trimming left V 6 bases short and J 1 base short, with 14 bases between. This CDR3 has 15 amino acids. The CDR3 bases are TGTGCCAGCAGCCCCGACAGGTCGCGCACAGATACGCAGTATTTT. Translated, it gives CASSPDRSRTDTQYF.

The genes are TRBV11-1 and TRBJ1-1; a weak D match, TRBD1 (5 bases). V was trimmed by 5 bases and J by 1 base, leaving 11 bases between them. Germline CDR1 is SGHAT and CDR2 is FQDESV (reference sequence). This CDR3 comprises 14 residues. The CDR3 spells CASSRGDRNTEAFF. DNA of the CDR3: TGTGCCAGCAGCCGAGGCGACAGGAACACTGAAGCTTTCTTT.

This clone showed up just a few times. This sequence joins TRBV18 and TRBJ1-1; D perhaps matches TRBD1 (5 bases). V lost 2 bases, J lost 4 bases, and 11 bases lay in between. The CDR3 extends over 14 amino acids. Germline-derived CDR1 and CDR2 are KGHSH and LQKENI. The DNA for the CDR3 is TGTGCCAGCTCACCAAGCGGGGCAGGCACTGAAGCTTTCTTT. It is translated as CASSPSGAGTEAFF.

CDR3 sequence: CASSTTTHETQYF. The CDR3 nucleotides are TGTGCCAGCAGCACGACTACCCACGAGACCCAGTACTTC. The chain links TRBV5-4 to TRBJ2-5; TRBD2 is a possible D gene (5 bases). The V end was cut by 4 bases, the J end by 5 bases, with 12 bases between. This CDR3 is 13 amino acids long. CDR1 and CDR2 (germline): SGHNT, YYREEE (reference sequence).

This clone occurred a few times. J is TRBJ1-2 and V is TRBV3-1 (or the pseudogene TRBV3-2), with 12 bases fitting TRBD1. This CDR3 is built from 16 residues. Germline assignment: CDR1 LGHDT and CDR2 YNNKEL (reference sequence). With V trimmed by 2 bases and J by 8 bases, 9 bases remained unmatched. CDR3 nucleotides: TGTGCCAGCAGCCAACACTCCGGGACAGGGGGCACGGGCTACACCTTC. Protein sequence: CASSQHSGTGGTGYTF.

The V gene is TRBV11-1, the J gene TRBJ1-2, with TRBD1 as a possible D gene (5 bases). The germline V gene has CDR1 SGHAT and CDR2 FQDESV (reference sequence). CDR3 length: 13 amino acids. V shed 5 bases and J shed 6 bases, with 13 bases lying between them. CDR3 sequence reads: CASSRTDRDGYTF. Written as DNA, the CDR3 is TGTGCCAGCAGCCGTACAGACAGAGATGGCTACACCTTC. The variable domain in full, completed from reference TRBV11-1 and TRBJ1-2, reads EAEVAQSPRYKITEKSQAVAFWCDPISGHATLYWYRQILGQGPELLVQFQDESVVDDSQLPKDRFSAERLKGVDSTLKIQPAELGDSAMYLCASSRTDRDGYTFGSGTRLTVV.

The chain couples TRBV28 to TRBJ2-1; D gene uncertain. Germline values: CDR1 MDHEN, CDR2 SYDVKM. The CDR3 is 11 residues long. V was cut by 2 bases and J by 15 bases, with 11 bases left in between. The CDR3 sequence: CASSLELVRFF. DNA of the CDR3: TGTGCCAGCAGTTTAGAGCTAGTTCGGTTCTTC.

The chain joins TRBV5-4 to TRBJ2-4, with D unresolved. In germline, CDR1 is SGHNT, CDR2 YYREEE (reference sequence). The V end lost 6 bases, the J end lost 1 base, and 8 bases lay between the germline ends. This CDR3 is built from 13 residues. The CDR3 loop reads CASTGDAKNIQYF. The CDR3 DNA sequence: TGTGCCAGCACCGGAGACGCCAAAAACATTCAGTACTTC.

This chain uses TRBV25-1 with TRBJ1-5; no reliable D call. There are 14 residues in the CDR3. In germline, CDR1 is MGHDK, CDR2 SYGVNS. Between the trimmed V and J ends, which lost 4 bases and 0 bases, there was a span of 7 bases. CDR3 amino acids: CASSAEYSNQPQHF. DNA for the CDR3: TGTGCCAGCAGTGCAGAATATAGCAATCAGCCCCAGCATTTT. Combining the CDR3 with reference TRBV25-1 and TRBJ1-5 gives the whole variable domain EADIYQTPRYLVIGTGKKITLECSQTMGHDKMYWYQQDPGMELHLIHYSYGVNSTEKGDLSSESTVSRIRTEHFPLTLESARPSHTSQYLCASSAEYSNQPQHFGDGTRLSIL.

J is TRBJ2-7 and V is TRBV6-5, with 12 nucleotides matching TRBD2. Germline V gene sequence: CDR1 MNHEY, CDR2 SVGAGI. This CDR3 has 15 amino acids. The trim removed 5 bases at V and 7 bases at J, leaving 9 bases unmatched. The CDR3 sequence is CASSPTSGGWDEQYF. In DNA form, the CDR3 reads TGTGCCAGCAGTCCGACTAGCGGGGGTTGGGATGAGCAGTACTTC.

V gene TRBV19 combines with J gene TRBJ1-2, with D possibly TRBD1 on 6 matching bases. Germline loops: CDR1 LNHDA, CDR2 SQIVND (reference sequence). Trimming shortened V by 6 bases and J by 4 bases, and 15 bases separated the two germline ends. This CDR3 is built from 14 residues. CDR3 nucleotides: TGTGCCAGTAGCTCGCAGGGGAGAACCTATGGCTACACCTTC. This sequence encodes CASSSQGRTYGYTF.

The V gene is TRBV4-1, the J gene TRBJ1-5; 11 positions match TRBD1. With V trimmed by 3 bases and J by 6 bases, 4 bases remained unmatched. The CDR3 contains 15 residues. Germline V gene lookup returns CDR1 MGHRA and CDR2 YSYEKL. This CDR3 reads CASSHGQGASQPQHF. The CDR3 DNA follows: TGCGCCAGCAGCCACGGACAGGGGGCGAGTCAGCCCCAGCATTTT.

V is TRBV5-1 and J is TRBJ1-4, with 7 bases lining up with TRBD1. There are 14 residues in the CDR3. CDR1 and CDR2 (germline): SGHRS, YFSETQ. With V trimmed by 4 bases and J by 2 bases, 2 bases remained unmatched. The CDR3 nucleotides read TGCGCCAGCAGCGAGGGACAGACTAATGAAAAACTGTTTTTT. It translates to CASSEGQTNEKLFF. Full variable domain (missing parts from reference TRBV5-1 and TRBJ1-4): KAGVTQTPRYLIKTRGQQVTLSCSPISGHRSVSWYQQTPGQGLQFLFEYFSETQRNKGNFPGRFSGRQFSNSRSEMNVSTLELGDSALYLCASSEGQTNEKLFFGSGTQLSVL.

In its sample, this clone was seen once. The rearrangement links TRBV18 to TRBJ1-3, with D unclear. CDR3 size: 14 residues. The ends were cut back, 3 bases at V and 2 bases at J, with 8 bases in the middle. Per germline, CDR1 KGHSH and CDR2 LQKENI. CDR3 DNA sequence: TGTGCCAGCTCACCCTCCGGGACTGGAAACACCATATATTTT. It yields the protein CASSPSGTGNTIYF.

V is TRBV6-5 and J is TRBJ2-7, with 9 bases matching TRBD2. This CDR3 comprises 13 residues. V gave up 6 bases and J gave up 2 bases; unmatched junction bases: 2. The germline CDR1 and CDR2 sequences are MNHEY and SVGAGI. CDR3 protein: CASRGLATYEQYF. CDR3 nucleotide sequence: TGTGCCAGCAGGGGACTAGCTACCTACGAGCAGTACTTC.

The sample holds a few counts of this clone. This chain connects TRBV5-1 to TRBJ2-7; 8 bases match TRBD1. The ends lost 3 bases at V and 3 bases at J; junction bases unmatched: 5. The CDR3 totals 14 residues. CDR1 and CDR2 (germline): SGHRS, YFSETQ. The CDR3 nucleotides read TGCGCCAGCAGCTCCGGGACAGGAATCTACGAGCAGTACTTC. Its protein is CASSSGTGIYEQYF.